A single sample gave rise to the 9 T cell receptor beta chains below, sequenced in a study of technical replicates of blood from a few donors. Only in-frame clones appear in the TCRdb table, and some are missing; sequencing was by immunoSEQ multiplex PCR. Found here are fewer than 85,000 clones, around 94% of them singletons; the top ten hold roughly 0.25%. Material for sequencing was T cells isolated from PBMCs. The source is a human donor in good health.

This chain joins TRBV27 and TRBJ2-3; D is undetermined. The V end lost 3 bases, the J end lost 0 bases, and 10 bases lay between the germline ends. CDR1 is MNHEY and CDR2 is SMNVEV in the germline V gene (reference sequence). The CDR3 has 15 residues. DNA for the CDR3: TGTGCCAGCAGTTTGGCCCCCGCTAGCACAGATACGCAGTATTTT. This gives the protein CASSLAPASTDTQYF.

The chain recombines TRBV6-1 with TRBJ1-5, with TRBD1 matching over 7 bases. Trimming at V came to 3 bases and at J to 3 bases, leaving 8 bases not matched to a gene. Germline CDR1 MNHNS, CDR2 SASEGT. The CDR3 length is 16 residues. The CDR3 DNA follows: TGTGCCAGCAGTGAGGCACCGGGACAGCTCAATCAGCCCCAGCATTTT. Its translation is CASSEAPGQLNQPQHF.

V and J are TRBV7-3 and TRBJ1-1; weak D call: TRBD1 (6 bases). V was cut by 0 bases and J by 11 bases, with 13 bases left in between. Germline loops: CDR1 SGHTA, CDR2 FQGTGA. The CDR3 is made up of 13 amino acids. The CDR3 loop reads CASSLTGGQSAFF. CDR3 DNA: TGTGCCAGCAGCTTAACGGGGGGGCAGTCGGCTTTCTTT.

CDR3 residues: CASSFAGTGNPSNQPQHF. The CDR3 nucleotides are TGTGCCAGCAGCTTCGCCGGGACAGGGAACCCTAGCAATCAGCCCCAGCATTTT. The J gene is TRBJ1-5, the V gene TRBV7-8, with 9 bases lining up with TRBD1. V shed 3 bases, J shed 0 bases, and the junction held 9 bases outside the gene matches. Germline lookup yields CDR1 SGHVS and CDR2 FQNEAQ. CDR3 size: 18 residues.

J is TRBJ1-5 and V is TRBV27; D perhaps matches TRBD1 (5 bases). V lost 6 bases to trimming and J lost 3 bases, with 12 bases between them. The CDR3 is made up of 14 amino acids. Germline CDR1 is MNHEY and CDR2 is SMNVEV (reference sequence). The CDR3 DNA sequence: TGTGCCAGCAGCCCTGTCAGGGCCAATCAGCCCCAGCATTTT. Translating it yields CASSPVRANQPQHF.

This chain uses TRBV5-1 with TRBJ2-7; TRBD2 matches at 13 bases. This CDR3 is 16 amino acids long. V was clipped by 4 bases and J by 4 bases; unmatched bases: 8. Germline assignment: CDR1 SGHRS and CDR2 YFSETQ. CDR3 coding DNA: TGCGCCAGCAGCCGGGCAACTAGCGGGGGGGCGTACGAGCAGTACTTC. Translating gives CASSRATSGGAYEQYF.

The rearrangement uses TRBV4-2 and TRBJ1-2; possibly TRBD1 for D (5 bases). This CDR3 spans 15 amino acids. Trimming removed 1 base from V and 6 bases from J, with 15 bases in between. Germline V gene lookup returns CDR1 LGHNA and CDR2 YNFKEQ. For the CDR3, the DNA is TGTGCCAGCAGCCAAGTCGACGGCAGGGAAGATGGCTACACCTTC. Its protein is CASSQVDGREDGYTF.

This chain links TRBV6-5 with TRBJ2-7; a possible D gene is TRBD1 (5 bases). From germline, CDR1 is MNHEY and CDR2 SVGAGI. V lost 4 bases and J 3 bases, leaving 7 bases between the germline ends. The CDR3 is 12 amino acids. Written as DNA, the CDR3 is TGTGCCAGCAGTTCGGACATCTACGAGCAGTACTTC. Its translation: CASSSDIYEQYF.

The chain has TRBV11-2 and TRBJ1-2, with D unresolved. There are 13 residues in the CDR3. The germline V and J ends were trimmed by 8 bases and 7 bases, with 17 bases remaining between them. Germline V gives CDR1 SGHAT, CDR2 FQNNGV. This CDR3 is CASARTGDIGYTF. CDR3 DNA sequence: TGTGCCAGCGCCAGGACGGGAGATATTGGCTACACCTTC.